This TCR beta chain was found in a study of PD-1 blockade in classical Hodgkin lymphoma. CDR1 and CDR2 (germline): WSHSY, SAAADI. V was clipped by 3 bases and J by 4 bases, with 18 bases between them. There are 16 residues in the CDR3. Relapse after autologous stem cell transplantation occurred in every patient, and brentuximab vedotin exposure varied. Of note for this clone: Its antigen is not identified.

General study findings and limits: Newly diagnosed patients were reported to exhibit reduced baseline TCR diversity relative to healthy donors. It was among complete responders that baseline diversity resembled that of newly diagnosed patients. CD4+ TCR diversity, unlike CD8+, rose significantly by C4D1.

Data came from immunoSEQ multiplex PCR; TCRdb stores just in-frame clones and leaves some out. This table has approximately 79,000 clones, over 90% appearing once. The sample here was peripheral blood mononuclear cells (PBMCs), taken before the second cycle of nivolumab. This TCR was sampled from a human donor with classical Hodgkin lymphoma. This chain uses TRBV10-2 with TRBJ1-2; weak D call: TRBD1 (5 bases). As DNA, the CDR3 is TGCGCCAGCAGTGAACCTCGACAGTGGCGATCCTATGGCTACACCTTC. It specifies CASSEPRQWRSYGYTF.